The 18 T cell receptor beta chains listed next were all sequenced from one sample in a study of cytomegalovirus exposure and HLA in healthy donors (dated by TCRdb to the late 2010s). The method was the immunoSEQ multiplex PCR assay. A mixture of 60 forward primers for TCR Vbeta segments and 13 reverse primers for TCR Jbeta segments was used in the multiplex PCR. TCRdb retrieved this table from immuneACCESS and kept in-frame rearrangements only. Not all clones are present; in checked studies, unresolved V genes account for under half, and no reason is known for the remainder. A total of 65,000 to 90,000 clones appear in this sample, about 81% of them only once. The top ten hold less than 9.5% of the sample. The source material was PBMCs. The source of these receptors is a woman between 40 and 55 years old in good health and CMV-seropositive.

The chain couples TRBV4-3 to TRBJ2-2; 8 nucleotides line up with TRBD1. Looked up from germline, CDR1 is LGHNA and CDR2 is YSLEER. J lost 5 bases, V lost 5 bases, and 7 bases had no gene match. The length of the CDR3 is 15 residues. DNA of the CDR3: TGCGCCAGCAGCTATGGACAGGGTAGGACCGGGGAGCTGTTTTTT. This encodes CASSYGQGRTGELFF.

This clone was seen only a few times. This chain links TRBV2 with TRBJ2-6, with 12 positions matching TRBD1. V shed 7 bases, J shed 2 bases, and the junction held 9 bases outside the gene matches. The CDR3 extends over 18 amino acids. CDR1 is SNHLY, CDR2 FYNNEI, per germline. The CDR3 loop is CASTLEGTGGTGANVLTF. The CDR3 region has the DNA TGTGCCAGCACCCTGGAGGGGACAGGGGGCACTGGGGCCAACGTCCTGACTTTC.

The gene calls are TRBV11-2 and TRBJ2-5, with 7 bases lining up with TRBD2. Germline V gene lookup returns CDR1 SGHAT and CDR2 FQNNGV. J gave up 1 base and V 6 bases, and 14 bases lay outside the gene matches. This CDR3 is 17 amino acids long. The CDR3 nucleotides are TGTGCCAGCAGTCCCCCCTCGGCGGGGGTCAGCCAAGAGACCCAGTACTTC. This translates into CASSPPSAGVSQETQYF.

With respect to this clone: This CDR3 fails to terminate in the conserved phenylalanine or tryptophan, so it likely reflects a read error. No DNA is shown, since the ends of the CDR3 on it are uncertain; the CDR3 is the one TCRdb lists. The rearrangement joins TRBV5-6 to TRBJ2-7; TRBD1 is the table's D call and was not checked against the DNA. CDR1 is SGHDT, CDR2 YYEEEE, per germline. The CDR3 spans 11 residues, counting both ends. The chain's CDR3 is CASSLTDRQEL.

V is TRBV9 and J is TRBJ1-5; tentatively, D is TRBD1 (5 bases). Germline V gene lookup returns CDR1 SGDLS and CDR2 YYNGEE. This CDR3 has 15 amino acids. Trimming pared 0 bases from V and 2 bases from J, leaving 9 bases between. The CDR3 is CASSVGTGRNQPQHF. In DNA, the CDR3 is TGTGCCAGCAGCGTAGGTACAGGTCGCAATCAGCCCCAGCATTTT.

The V gene is TRBV5-4, the J gene TRBJ2-7; 7 bases line up with TRBD1. CDR1 and CDR2 (germline): SGHNT, YYREEE (reference sequence). The CDR3 has 13 residues. The J segment lost 0 bases and the V segment lost 5 bases, leaving 2 bases of the junction unmatched. CDR3 sequence reads: CASRGDSSYEQYF. As DNA, the CDR3 is TGTGCCAGCAGGGGGGACAGCTCCTACGAGCAGTACTTC.

The V call is TRBV14, the J call TRBJ1-4; 9 bases fit TRBD1. CDR1 is SGHDN, CDR2 FVKESK, per germline. The CDR3 runs to 15 residues. The V and J ends lost 5 bases and 5 bases, in that order; junction bases with no gene match: 6. For the CDR3, the DNA is TGTGCCAGCAGCTATAGACAGGGGGTAAATGAAAAACTGTTTTTT. Translation: CASSYRQGVNEKLFF.

The CDR3 bases are TGTGCCAGCAGTGTTGGATACGGGGGGCTGGGTGAAAAACTGTTTTTT. Translated, it gives CASSVGYGGLGEKLFF. This chain joins TRBV6-1 and TRBJ1-4; maybe TRBD1 (6 bases). Germline values: CDR1 MNHNS, CDR2 SASEGT. CDR3 length: 16 residues. Trimming shortened V by 4 bases and J by 7 bases, and 19 bases separated the two germline ends.

CDR3 DNA: TGCGCCAGCAGTGGGGGGGAAGCGTACAATGAGCAGTTCTTC. The encoded protein is CASSGGEAYNEQFF. This chain connects TRBV5-1 to TRBJ2-1, with 7 bases matching TRBD2. V dropped 5 bases and J dropped 4; count of bases not matched to a gene: 6. Germline V gene sequence: CDR1 SGHRS, CDR2 YFSETQ. The CDR3 covers 14 residues.

To note about this clone: A read error may produce the germline difference seen at one junction end. V is TRBV7-9 and J is TRBJ2-7, with TRBD2 as a possible D gene (6 bases). The CDR3 runs 12 residues. CDR1 SEHNR and CDR2 FQNEAQ come from the germline V gene (reference sequence). Here the CDR3 reads CSSTGLFNEQYF. The CDR3 DNA reads TGTTCCAGCACGGGACTCTTTAACGAGCAGTACTTC.

This clone was picked up a small number of times. V usage is TRBV18 and J usage is TRBJ1-1; D is possibly TRBD1 (5 bases). V lost 3 bases and J lost 0, with 14 bases in between. The CDR3 consists of 16 residues. Germline V gene data show CDR1 as KGHSH and CDR2 as LQKENI. The CDR3 DNA reads as TGTGCCAGCTCACCCCAGACAGAATCAATGAACACTGAAGCTTTCTTT. Its translation is CASSPQTESMNTEAFF.

This rearrangement joins TRBV9 to TRBJ2-1, with TRBD2 identical over 10 bases. J lost 4 bases, V lost 3 bases, and 4 bases had no gene match. Germline V gene sequence: CDR1 SGDLS, CDR2 YYNGEE. This CDR3 spans 15 amino acids. CDR3 region: CASSASGSPYNEQFF. The CDR3 bases are TGTGCCAGCAGCGCTAGCGGGAGCCCTTACAATGAGCAGTTCTTC.

The chain links TRBV21-1 to TRBJ2-5; the tabulated D call, TRBD2, remains unverified against the DNA. TRBV21-1 is a pseudogene. The CDR3 is 15 residues long. CDR3 nucleotides: TGTGCCAGCAGCAAAGTTCCGACCGATTCCTCGGGGCAGTACTTC. Its translation: CASSKVPTDSSGQYF.

This clone appeared once. The CDR3 nucleotides are TGCGCCAGCAGCTGGGCGGGCGGGGTGAACACTGAAGCTTTCTTT. The encoded protein is CASSWAGGVNTEAFF. The genes are TRBV5-1 and TRBJ1-1; D gene ambiguous. Trimming took 3 bases from V and 0 from J, leaving 12 bases between them. Germline V gene data show CDR1 as SGHRS and CDR2 as YFSETQ. CDR3 size: 15 residues.

This clone came up a few times. This chain uses TRBV7-2 with TRBJ2-3; 13 nucleotides line up with TRBD2. CDR1 and CDR2 (germline): SGHTA, FQGNSA. This CDR3 has 18 residues. V lost 5 bases to trimming and J lost 0 bases; unmatched junction nucleotides: 8. CDR3 nucleotides: TGTGCCAGCAGCCCCCACGGGACTAGCGGGGCCAGCACAGATACGCAGTATTTT. Protein sequence: CASSPHGTSGASTDTQYF. The entire variable domain, with the rest obtained from reference TRBV7-2 and TRBJ2-3, is as follows: GAGVSQSPSNKVTEKGKDVELRCDPISGHTALYWYRQSLGQGLEFLIYFQGNSAPDKSGLPSDRFSAERTGGSVSTLTIQRTQQEDSAVYLCASSPHGTSGASTDTQYFGPGTRLTVL.

The V and J genes are TRBV30 and TRBJ1-5; TRBD1 aligns across 7 bases. The CDR3 is made up of 13 amino acids. Germline V CDR1 and CDR2: GTSNPN, SVGIG (reference sequence). Trimming removed 4 bases from V and 5 bases from J; junction bases left unmatched: 5. CDR3 sequence reads: CAWTVQGDQPQHF. In DNA form, the CDR3 reads TGTGCCTGGACTGTGCAGGGGGATCAGCCCCAGCATTTT.

This clone was observed once. The chain uses TRBV19 and TRBJ2-1; 9 nucleotides agree with TRBD2. Trimming took 1 base from V and 1 from J; bases not matched to a gene: 5. The length of the CDR3 is 17 residues. Germline V gene sequence: CDR1 LNHDA, CDR2 SQIVND (reference sequence). CDR3 sequence reads: CASSIVGTSPSYNEQFF. CDR3 DNA: TGTGCCAGTAGTATAGTTGGGACTAGCCCTTCCTACAATGAGCAGTTCTTC.

The V and J genes are TRBV9 and TRBJ1-1; 8 bases match TRBD1. The CDR3 has 15 amino acids. Looked up from germline, CDR1 is SGDLS and CDR2 is YYNGEE. Unmatched junction bases numbered 5, after V lost 0 bases and J lost 4 bases. CDR3 sequence (DNA): TGTGCCAGCAGCGTAGTCGCCAGGGGGCTCACTGAAGCTTTCTTT. It codes for CASSVVARGLTEAFF.